These 17 T cell receptor beta chains were all obtained from the same sample, sequenced in a study of OX40 agonist ivuxolimab in advanced cancers. TCRdb's copy holds only in-frame clones and misses some; the assay was immunoSEQ multiplex PCR. Among about 18,000 clones listed, roughly four fifths were seen once. The sequences come from CD4+ or CD8+ T cells sorted from blood, collected in a trial of the OX40 agonist ivuxolimab. The receptors were sampled from an adult with an advanced solid tumor such as melanoma, head and neck, liver or kidney cancer.

This clone has a single count. This sequence joins TRBV19 and TRBJ2-2; D is uncertain. The CDR3 spans 11 residues. CDR1 is LNHDA, CDR2 SQIVND, per germline (reference sequence). V was cut by 11 bases and J by 4 bases, with 8 bases left in between. CDR3 in amino acids: CADVGTGELFF. CDR3 nucleotides: TGTGCCGACGTCGGCACCGGGGAGCTGTTTTTT.

Regarding this clone: The identical CDR3 is also encoded by other nucleotide sequences in the sample. The V and J genes are TRBV9 and TRBJ1-2; D perhaps matches TRBD1 (5 bases). Trimming stripped 4 bases from V and 4 bases from J, with 8 bases between. This CDR3 contains 12 residues. CDR1 is SGDLS, CDR2 YYNGEE, per germline. The CDR3 bases are TGTGCCAGCAGCCCTGGGACCTATGGCTACACCTTC. Protein sequence: CASSPGTYGYTF.

The rearrangement uses TRBV25-1 and TRBJ1-3, with 8 bases matching TRBD1. V shed 4 bases and J 3 bases; nucleotides not matched to a gene: 8. This CDR3 contains 16 residues. Germline CDR1 MGHDK, CDR2 SYGVNS. As DNA, the CDR3 is TGTGCCAGCAGTGGAGGACAGGGAGTTTATGGAAACACCATATATTTT. Amino acid sequence: CASSGGQGVYGNTIYF.

This clone was recorded once. V gene TRBV29-1 combines with J gene TRBJ2-4, with 8 bases lining up with TRBD1. Germline V gives CDR1 SQVTM, CDR2 ANQGSEA. The CDR3 loop spans 14 amino acids. Unmatched junction bases numbered 4, after V lost 6 bases and J lost 0 bases. CDR3 DNA sequence: TGCAGCGTAACAGGGGGGTTAGCCAAAAACATTCAGTACTTC. This sequence encodes CSVTGGLAKNIQYF. Full variable domain (outside the CDR3, taken from reference TRBV29-1 and TRBJ2-4): SAVISQKPSRDICQRGTSLTIQCQVDSQVTMMFWYRQQPGQSLTLIATANQGSEATYESGFVIDKFPISRPNLTFSTLTVSNMSPEDSSIYLCSVTGGLAKNIQYFGAGTRLSVL.

V is TRBV27 and J is TRBJ2-7, with D tentatively TRBD1 (6 bases). Per germline, CDR1 MNHEY and CDR2 SMNVEV (reference sequence). This CDR3 contains 14 residues. V shed 0 bases and J shed 3 bases, with 9 bases lying between them. The chain's CDR3 is CASSLSAGVYEQYF. The CDR3 nucleotides read TGTGCCAGCAGTTTATCGGCAGGGGTCTACGAGCAGTACTTC.

V gene TRBV2 combines with J gene TRBJ2-5, with 10 bases identical to TRBD1. Trimming at V came to 9 bases and at J to 3 bases, leaving 10 bases not matched to a gene. From germline, CDR1 is SNHLY and CDR2 FYNNEI. The CDR3 has 15 residues. Written as DNA, the CDR3 is TGTGCCAGGGACCGGCTGGGGACAGGGGAAGAGACCCAGTACTTC. Translating it yields CARDRLGTGEETQYF.

This clone turned up a few times. The chain is built from TRBV6-5 and TRBJ2-3; D uncertain. This CDR3 region has 14 residues. CDR1 and CDR2 (germline): MNHEY, SVGAGI. Trimming removed 3 bases from V and 0 bases from J, with 7 bases in between. In DNA form, the CDR3 reads TGTGCCAGCAGTTATCTAGGGAGCACAGATACGCAGTATTTT. Its translation: CASSYLGSTDTQYF.

This clone is medium-sized within its sample. This chain joins TRBV5-1 and TRBJ2-7; D remains unclear. Germline CDR1 SGHRS, CDR2 YFSETQ. CDR3 length: 11 residues. Trimming removed 1 base from V and 3 bases from J, with 2 bases in between. This chain's CDR3 is CASSLYYEQYF. In DNA, the CDR3 is TGCGCCAGCAGCTTGTACTACGAGCAGTACTTC.

This chain uses TRBV7-3 with TRBJ2-1; possibly TRBD2 for D (7 bases). In germline, CDR1 is SGHTA, CDR2 FQGTGA. V shed 2 bases and J shed 7 bases, with 15 bases lying between them. This CDR3 is 15 amino acids long. Here the CDR3 DNA reads TGTGCCAGCAGCTTAGGGGCGGGGGCCTTAAATGAGCAGTTCTTC. Its protein product is CASSLGAGALNEQFF.

The genes are TRBV9 and TRBJ1-2; no clear D. Germline-derived CDR1 and CDR2 are SGDLS and YYNGEE. Trimming cost V 1 base and J 3 bases, with 7 bases left between them. The length of the CDR3 is 13 residues. The chain's CDR3 is CASSVWADYGYTF. CDR3 nucleotide sequence: TGTGCCAGCAGCGTATGGGCAGACTATGGCTACACCTTC. The full variable domain, in which reference TRBV9 and TRBJ1-2 provide the parts outside the CDR3, is DSGVTQTPKHLITATGQRVTLRCSPRSGDLSVYWYQQSLDQGLQFLIQYYNGEERAKGNILERFSAQQFPDLHSELNLSSLELGDSALYFCASSVWADYGYTFGSGTRLTVV.

The gene calls are TRBV7-9 and TRBJ2-5; D may be TRBD1 (6 bases). In germline, CDR1 is SEHNR, CDR2 FQNEAQ (reference sequence). This CDR3 region has 17 residues. V gave up 2 bases and J gave up 2 bases, with 18 bases separating them. CDR3 loop: CASSLYVGAGSQETQYF. CDR3 nucleotides: TGTGCCAGCAGCTTATACGTGGGGGCAGGCAGTCAAGAGACCCAGTACTTC.

The CDR3 sequence: CASSPREGTNYGYTF. The CDR3 nucleotides are TGCGCCAGCAGCCCCCGTGAAGGAACCAACTATGGCTACACCTTC. This chain uses TRBV4-3 with TRBJ1-2, with D unresolved. CDR3 length: 15 residues. V was shortened by 4 bases and J by 2 bases, with 14 bases between the two germline ends. The germline gives CDR1 LGHNA, CDR2 YSLEER.

This sequence joins TRBV28 and TRBJ2-7, with D uncertain. The V gene's germline CDR1 is MDHEN and CDR2 SYDVKM. Trimming left V 2 bases short and J 2 bases short, with 4 bases between. This CDR3 contains 12 residues. The CDR3 sequence is CASSLRAYEQYF. The DNA of the CDR3 is TGTGCCAGCAGTTTACGGGCCTACGAGCAGTACTTC.

The gene calls are TRBV19 and TRBJ1-2, with D possibly TRBD1 on 6 matching bases. With 1 base removed from V and 3 bases from J, the gap between germline ends came to 15 bases. The CDR3 consists of 16 residues. Per the germline V gene, CDR1 is LNHDA and CDR2 is SQIVND (reference sequence). The CDR3 sequence: CASSIGAQGKDYGYTF. CDR3 bases: TGTGCCAGTAGTATAGGCGCACAGGGAAAGGACTATGGCTACACCTTC.

The V and J genes are TRBV19 and TRBJ2-5; D is ambiguous. Germline V gene data show CDR1 as LNHDA and CDR2 as SQIVND (reference sequence). V lost 3 bases, J lost 3 bases, and 20 bases lay in between. This CDR3 has 17 residues. The CDR3 DNA is TGTGCCAGTAGTATCTCATCTCTGACACGTACCAAAGAGACCCAGTACTTC. This encodes CASSISSLTRTKETQYF.

This chain connects TRBV11-2 to TRBJ1-1, with 10 bases aligning to TRBD1. The ends lost 5 bases at V and 6 bases at J; junction bases unmatched: 6. Germline V gives CDR1 SGHAT, CDR2 FQNNGV. The CDR3 runs to 14 residues. The CDR3: CASSISTGGPEAFF. CDR3 coding DNA: TGTGCCAGCAGCATCTCGACAGGGGGCCCTGAAGCTTTCTTT.

The J gene is TRBJ1-2, the V gene TRBV18; 7 bases are a match to TRBD1. This CDR3 is 16 amino acids long. Germline lookup yields CDR1 KGHSH and CDR2 LQKENI. After removal of 3 bases from V and 0 bases from J, the junction contained 7 bases not matched to a gene. CDR3 sequence: CASSPTRQGTNYGYTF. The CDR3 DNA sequence: TGTGCCAGCTCACCCACCCGACAGGGAACTAACTATGGCTACACCTTC. Using reference TRBV18 and TRBJ1-2 for the parts outside the CDR3, the full variable domain is NAGVMQNPRHLVRRRGQEARLRCSPMKGHSHVYWYRQLPEEGLKFMVYLQKENIIDESGMPKERFSAEFPKEGPSILRIQQVVRGDSAAYFCASSPTRQGTNYGYTFGSGTRLTVV.